These T cell receptor beta chains were read from a single sample in a study of blood T cell repertoires in COVID-19. Here immunoSEQ multiplex PCR was the method, and the copy in TCRdb shows in-frame clones only, minus some. The table shows some 54,000 clones, with less than 90% occurring only once. Sequenced input: peripheral blood. The receptors here all came from a woman aged 55-69 years with acute or convalescent COVID-19. Each CDR3 is given without its conserved first and last residue.

j_call: TRBJ2-6
v_call: TRBV5-1
cdr3_aa: ASSYQTGGNGANVLT

j_call: TRBJ2-7
v_call: TRBV11-2
cdr3_aa: ASSPVAGSTYEQY

j_call: TRBJ1-1
v_call: TRBV6-5
cdr3_aa: ASTIHRDTEAF

j_call: TRBJ2-7
v_call: TRBV6-6
cdr3_aa: ASSYSGGATYEQY

j_call: TRBJ1-4
v_call: TRBV3-1/TRBV3-2
cdr3_aa: ASSQRDRGVLEKLF

j_call: TRBJ1-3
v_call: TRBV11-2
cdr3_aa: ASSTDRVGNTIY

j_call: TRBJ1-1
v_call: TRBV6-5
cdr3_aa: ASSPDGGNTEAF

j_call: TRBJ2-1
v_call: TRBV9
cdr3_aa: ASSAAGGRSIYEQF

j_call: TRBJ2-3
v_call: TRBV18
cdr3_aa: ASSPLGTDTQY

j_call: TRBJ1-3
v_call: TRBV28
cdr3_aa: ASSLSSVNTIY

j_call: TRBJ1-2
v_call: TRBV3-1/TRBV3-2
cdr3_aa: ASSRTRAGGYGYT

j_call: TRBJ2-7
v_call: TRBV11-2
cdr3_aa: ASSLSGNRKRAPYYEQY

j_call: TRBJ1-1
v_call: TRBV19
cdr3_aa: ASRDGTEAF

j_call: TRBJ2-5
v_call: TRBV20-1
cdr3_aa: SASPAVETSGSRETQY

j_call: TRBJ1-1
v_call: TRBV7-9
cdr3_aa: ASDGEMNTEAF

j_call: TRBJ2-7
v_call: TRBV6-6
cdr3_aa: ASSYTGGVDEQY

j_call: TRBJ1-2
v_call: TRBV19
cdr3_aa: ASRDRGPNGYT

j_call: TRBJ2-1
v_call: TRBV24-1
cdr3_aa: ATSAATGLSPYNEQF

j_call: TRBJ2-7
v_call: TRBV4-1
cdr3_aa: ASSHIGQPYEQY

j_call: TRBJ1-6
v_call: TRBV19
cdr3_aa: ASSIIPGQRSYSPLH